Described below is a single TCR beta chain sequence and its context. Its antigen is still unknown. TCRdb called the reads again in MiXCR, with one record for every CDR3 protein. Of about half a million distinct CDR3 sequences listed, roughly 34% are singletons. This sample was included in a study of T cell repertoires in cytomegalovirus infection. After removal of 4 bases from V and 6 bases from J, the junction contained 8 bases not matched to a gene. Germline lookup yields CDR1 LNHDA and CDR2 SQIVND (reference sequence). The CDR3 has 15 amino acids. Study results and caveats: What dominated the ex vivo response were HLA-C-restricted CMV-specific TCR beta clonotypes.

The specimen was cultured PBMCs, collected from culture after CMV antigen stimulation. The sequence was collected from a human donor in good health (CMV status not recorded). Some clones in this sample may be carry-over from other donors' samples. The chain combines TRBV19 with TRBJ2-7; 11 bases line up with TRBD1. The CDR3 nucleotides are TGTGCCAGTAGTACCGAAGCGGGACAGGGGGTCGAGCAGTACTTC. Amino acids: CASSTEAGQGVEQYF.